The 27 T cell receptor beta chains given below trace back to one sample, sequenced in a study of Graves' ophthalmopathy and Graves' hyperthyroidism. Scientists amplified the TCR beta CDR3 regions from RNA transcripts. First-round RT-PCR with HTBI primers preceded a second-round multiplex PCR. One entry per CDR3 protein, called by TCRdb with MiXCR from the multiplex PCR reads. The sample yields 580,000 or so distinct CDR3 sequences, less than 45% seen once. The sample taken for sequencing was peripheral blood or thyroid tissue (not recorded which). These receptors were taken from an adult man with Graves' hyperthyroidism.

The rearrangement uses TRBV20-1 and TRBJ1-2, with a weak D call TRBD1 (6 bases). The CDR3 totals 15 residues. The germline V gene has CDR1 DFQATT and CDR2 SNEGSKA (reference sequence). Trimming left V 6 bases short and J 6 bases short, with 23 bases between. The CDR3 loop reads CSARGLAGGRDGYTF. CDR3 DNA sequence: TGCAGTGCCAGGGGACTAGCGGGGGGTCGTGATGGCTACACCTTC.

The rearrangement joins TRBV10-2 to TRBJ2-7, with 12 bases matching TRBD2. The DNA end is a closer match to TRBJ2-1, so the J assignment may be wrong. This CDR3 is built from 14 residues. Germline V gene data show CDR1 as WSHSY and CDR2 as SAAADI. The CDR3 bases are TGCGCCAGCAGTGCACTAGCGGGGGGCAATGAGCAGTTCTTC. Protein product: CASSALAGGNEQFF.

This chain uses TRBV7-2 with TRBJ2-5; 8 bases align to TRBD2. Germline CDR1 is SGHTA and CDR2 is FQGNSA. This CDR3 has 13 residues. J was trimmed by 6 bases and V by 4 bases; bases with no gene match: 4. CDR3 residues: CASSSLAVQTQYF. CDR3 coding DNA: TGTGCCAGCAGCTCACTAGCGGTGCAGACCCAGTACTTC.

The table lists this clonotype with many counts. The V and J genes are TRBV19 and TRBJ1-5; D may be TRBD1 (6 bases). Trimming stripped 5 bases from V and 3 bases from J, with 17 bases between. Per the germline V gene, CDR1 is LNHDA and CDR2 is SQIVND (reference sequence). The CDR3 length is 16 residues. CDR3 region: CASSGGWTVLNQPQHF. CDR3 DNA: TGTGCCAGTAGTGGGGGATGGACAGTGCTCAATCAGCCCCAGCATTTT.

In this sample, this clonotype turned up a few times. V gene TRBV14 combines with J gene TRBJ2-7; no clear D gene. V lost 0 bases, J lost 0 bases, and 12 bases lay in between. Germline CDR1 reads SGHDN; CDR2 reads FVKESK. This CDR3 has 16 residues. The CDR3 DNA sequence: TGTGCCAGCAGCCAAGACCAGTGGGGTACCTCCTACGAGCAGTACTTC. Protein product: CASSQDQWGTSYEQYF.

With regard to this clonotype: A single base separates this from a much larger clone, so it may be a read error. The chain employs TRBV11-3 and TRBJ2-5; unclear D gene. CDR1 is SGHNT, CDR2 YENEEA, per germline. V was trimmed by 2 bases and J by 4 bases, leaving 14 bases between them. The CDR3 loop spans 15 amino acids. The chain's CDR3 is CASSLFPAGVETQYF. For the CDR3, the DNA is TGTGCCAGCAGCTTATTCCCGGCAGGAGTAGAGACCCAGTACTTC.

This clonotype was detected many times. The CDR3, as DNA: TGCGCCAGCAGTATTGGGACAGAAACTAACTATGGCTACACCTTC. Its translation: CASSIGTETNYGYTF. V and J are TRBV5-1 and TRBJ1-2; 7 positions match TRBD1. The V segment lost 5 bases and the J segment 0 bases; nucleotides outside the gene matches: 7. CDR1 is SGHRS and CDR2 is YFSETQ in the germline V gene. The CDR3 is 15 residues long.

The V call is TRBV20-1, the J call TRBJ2-7; no clear D. The germline V gene encodes CDR1 DFQATT and CDR2 SNEGSKA (reference sequence). There are 15 residues in the CDR3. V lost 0 bases and J 0 bases, leaving 12 bases between the germline ends. The CDR3 region is CSARDRAASSYEQYF. The CDR3 bases are TGCAGTGCTAGAGATCGGGCGGCCAGCTCCTACGAGCAGTACTTC.

The chain couples TRBV7-9 to TRBJ2-7, with 10 bases matching TRBD1. CDR1 SEHNR and CDR2 FQNEAQ come from the germline V gene (reference sequence). This CDR3 contains 16 residues. V lost 6 bases and J lost 3; bases outside the gene matches: 11. CDR3 sequence: CASSAIVGTGDYEQYF. The CDR3 DNA sequence: TGTGCCAGCAGTGCCATCGTCGGGACAGGGGACTACGAGCAGTACTTC. Full variable domain (remainder filled in from reference TRBV7-9 and TRBJ2-7): DTGVSQNPRHKITKRGQNVTFRCDPISEHNRLYWYRQTLGQGPEFLTYFQNEAQLEKSRLLSDRFSAERPKGSFSTLEIQRTEQGDSAMYLCASSAIVGTGDYEQYFGPGTRLTVT.

This clonotype was detected ten times or more. The chain couples TRBV10-3 to TRBJ1-1; the D is unclear. The CDR3 extends over 17 amino acids. Germline CDR1 is ENHRY and CDR2 is SYGVKD. Trimming shortened V by 0 bases and J by 1 base, and 15 bases separated the two germline ends. For the CDR3, the DNA is TGTGCCATCAGTGAGTCGAAGGTTGCAGGAAAGAACACTGAAGCTTTCTTT. Protein product: CAISESKVAGKNTEAFF.

The chain employs TRBV7-2 and TRBJ2-3; the match to TRBD2 covers 10 bases. The germline CDR1 and CDR2 sequences are SGHTA and FQGNSA. This CDR3 comprises 17 residues. V trimming: 4 bases; J trimming: 0 bases; junction bases outside the gene matches: 7. The chain's CDR3 is CASSYSGGMGSTDTQYF. CDR3 nucleotides: TGTGCCAGCAGCTATAGCGGGGGGATGGGTAGCACAGATACGCAGTATTTT.

This clonotype was seen a few times. CDR3 sequence (DNA): TGTGCCAGCAGTACCAGCCCTCCCTACGAGCAGTACTTC. This sequence encodes CASSTSPPYEQYF. V usage is TRBV28 and J usage is TRBJ2-7; D is ambiguous. Germline CDR1 and CDR2: MDHEN and SYDVKM. The CDR3 extends over 13 amino acids. Trimming removed 5 bases from V and 2 bases from J, with 10 bases in between.

This clonotype was observed at least ten times. The chain employs TRBV6-6 and TRBJ1-2; 8 bases match TRBD1. There are 16 residues in the CDR3. Unmatched junction bases numbered 10, after V lost 5 bases and J lost 2 bases. CDR1 is MNHNY and CDR2 is SVGAGI in the germline V gene (reference sequence). The CDR3 loop is CASSLRAGQENYGYTF. The CDR3 DNA reads as TGTGCCAGCAGTCTCAGAGCGGGACAGGAGAACTATGGCTACACCTTC.

Note on this clonotype: A read error may explain this, as a much larger clone is one base away. The chain carries TRBV19 and TRBJ2-2; D possibly corresponds to TRBD1 (7 bases). Germline values: CDR1 LNHDA, CDR2 SQIVND (reference sequence). This CDR3 has 16 amino acids. The CDR3 protein is CASSIRGTVNTGGLFF. The CDR3 DNA follows: TGTGCCAGTAGTATACGCGGGACAGTTAACACCGGGGGGCTGTTTTTT.

This clonotype was counted only a few times. The J gene is TRBJ1-6, the V gene TRBV7-9; possibly TRBD1 for D (5 bases). This CDR3 comprises 15 residues. V shed 5 bases and J shed 4 bases, with 12 bases lying between them. Germline values: CDR1 SEHNR, CDR2 FQNEAQ (reference sequence). This chain's CDR3 is CASSPTTEYNSPLHF. In nucleotides, the CDR3 is TGTGCCAGCAGCCCCACGACAGAGTATAATTCACCCCTCCACTTT.

This clonotype appeared a few times. The rearrangement joins TRBV30 to TRBJ1-1; D is unresolved. V was clipped by 3 bases and J by 2 bases, with 7 bases between them. Per the germline V gene, CDR1 is GTSNPN and CDR2 is SVGIG (reference sequence). The CDR3 contains 12 residues. CDR3 sequence: CAWSSVNTEAFF. For the CDR3, the DNA is TGTGCCTGGAGCAGTGTTAACACTGAAGCTTTCTTT.

V usage is TRBV10-3 and J usage is TRBJ1-5, with D possibly TRBD1 on 6 matching bases. CDR3 length: 14 amino acids. Germline V gives CDR1 ENHRY, CDR2 SYGVKD. V dropped 4 bases and J dropped 11 bases, with 18 bases sitting between them. The CDR3 here is CAISGRGAQETQHF. For the CDR3, the DNA is TGTGCCATCAGTGGTCGGGGGGCTCAAGAGACCCAGCATTTT.

In this sample, this clonotype turned up many times. This rearrangement joins TRBV7-2 to TRBJ1-1; D is possibly TRBD1 (6 bases). The CDR3 has 15 residues. V was pared by 5 bases and J by 1 base, with 14 bases between. CDR1 and CDR2 (germline): SGHTA, FQGNSA. CDR3 amino acids: CASSPVGQPNTEAFF. CDR3 nucleotides: TGTGCCAGCAGCCCGGTAGGACAGCCGAACACTGAAGCTTTCTTT.

There are many counts of this clonotype. The V gene is TRBV20-1, the J gene TRBJ1-4, with D unresolved. The length of the CDR3 is 12 residues. Trimming removed 1 base from V and 5 bases from J, with 5 bases in between. CDR1 and CDR2 (germline): DFQATT, SNEGSKA (reference sequence). The CDR3 DNA is TGCAGTGCTAGAGTCGAAAATGAAAAACTGTTTTTT. Encoded protein: CSARVENEKLFF.

V usage is TRBV7-9 and J usage is TRBJ2-1; D is unclear. CDR1 SEHNR and CDR2 FQNEAQ come from the germline V gene (reference sequence). CDR3 length equals 13 residues. V was clipped by 5 bases and J by 5 bases, with 10 bases between them. The DNA of the CDR3 is TGTGCCAGCAGCCCCCTTGGCGACAATGAGCAGTTCTTC. It is translated as CASSPLGDNEQFF. Based on the CDR3 plus reference TRBV7-9 and TRBJ2-1, the full variable domain is DTGVSQNPRHKITKRGQNVTFRCDPISEHNRLYWYRQTLGQGPEFLTYFQNEAQLEKSRLLSDRFSAERPKGSFSTLEIQRTEQGDSAMYLCASSPLGDNEQFFGPGTRLTVL.

This CDR3 is CASSDSSGNNSPLHF. CDR3 nucleotide sequence: TGTGCCAGCAGTGACTCGTCAGGCAATAATTCACCCCTCCACTTT. This chain connects TRBV2 to TRBJ1-6; D unresolved. This CDR3 region has 15 residues. CDR1 is SNHLY, CDR2 FYNNEI, per germline. V was pared by 3 bases and J by 5 bases, with 11 bases between.

About this clonotype: A single base separates this from a much larger clone, so it may be a read error. The chain uses TRBV2 and TRBJ2-2; D may match TRBD1 or TRBD2 (5 bases each). Germline values: CDR1 SNHLY, CDR2 FYNNEI. The CDR3 covers 13 residues. Here the CDR3 DNA reads TGTGCCAGCAGTCGGGGCATTAATGAAAAACTGCTTTTT. Translated, it gives CASSRGINEKLLF.

In its sample, this clonotype was seen many times. This chain links TRBV19 with TRBJ1-1; D unresolved. The length of the CDR3 is 15 residues. V was shortened by 4 bases and J by 1 base, with 13 bases between the two germline ends. From germline, CDR1 is LNHDA and CDR2 SQIVND (reference sequence). The CDR3 DNA reads as TGTGCCAGTAGTACCTTGGACGCTGGGAACACTGAAGCTTTCTTT. Protein: CASSTLDAGNTEAFF.

The chain uses TRBV12-3 or TRBV12-4 and TRBJ2-2; D perhaps matches TRBD1 (6 bases). Deletions cut 5 bases from V and 0 bases from J, with 16 bases between. The CDR3 has 17 residues. CDR3 sequence reads: CASSPGRTVSNTGELFF. CDR3 bases: TGTGCCAGCAGTCCGGGACGGACAGTCTCGAACACCGGGGAGCTGTTTTTT.

This clonotype showed up many times. This chain uses TRBV10-2 with TRBJ1-1; no definite D call. The CDR3 extends over 14 amino acids. Germline CDR1 reads WSHSY; CDR2 reads SAAADI. V lost 0 bases and J lost 4, with 9 bases in between. CDR3 protein: CASSESWGGTEAFF. The CDR3 region has the DNA TGCGCCAGCAGTGAGTCATGGGGAGGCACTGAAGCTTTCTTT.

J is TRBJ2-5 and V is TRBV7-9, with D perhaps matching TRBD2 (5 bases). V gave up 5 bases and J gave up 5 bases, with 24 bases separating them. Per the germline V gene, CDR1 is SEHNR and CDR2 is FQNEAQ (reference sequence). CDR3 length equals 17 residues. CDR3 residues: CASSQEKWETPKETQYF. For the CDR3, the DNA is TGTGCCAGCAGCCAAGAAAAGTGGGAGACCCCGAAGGAGACCCAGTACTTC.

This clonotype was found many times. The rearrangement uses TRBV5-8 and TRBJ1-6, with TRBD1 matching over 9 bases. The CDR3 loop spans 14 amino acids. The germline CDR1 and CDR2 sequences are SGHTS and YDEGEE. V was pared by 6 bases and J by 10 bases, with 8 bases of the junction left unmatched. CDR3 nucleotides: TGTGCCAGCACGCCACAGGGGGCAGAATCACCCCTCCACTTT. Translation: CASTPQGAESPLHF.